Listed here is a single T cell receptor (beta chain). Its antigen remains undetermined. The input lacks base qualities; no much larger clone sits a single base away. The meaning of the sample's time point label: cells obtained before transplantation from donor or recipient. CD3+CD4+ and CD3+CD8+ populations were FACS-sorted from unstimulated pre-transplant donor and recipient cells taken from spleen or lymph nodes. These data are taken from a study of graft-versus-host responses after intestinal transplantation (dated by TCRdb to about 2021). General notes on the study: The transplants that recipients got were multivisceral, liver-intestinal, or isolated intestinal. The cohort enrolled 20 to 30 intestinal transplant recipients, one of whom was a retransplant, and a few patients without pretransplant specimens were excluded. Donor T cell macrochimerism was defined as a peak of at least 4% donor T cells among recipient peripheral blood mononuclear cells. Alloreactive clones were identified by sequencing pre-transplant mixed lymphocyte reaction products and comparing these products with unstimulated pre-transplant donor and recipient T cells. Rather than being sequenced by the commercial service, samples from a few later patients were sequenced in-house on an Illumina MiSeq and processed with MiXCR. After intestinal transplantation, graft-versus-host and host-versus-graft alloreactive T cell clones were followed in the graft, circulation and bone marrow using bulk TCR-beta CDR3 sequencing. Anti-thymocyte globulin induction was given to all recipients, followed by maintenance tacrolimus and steroids for 2 to 4 years.

Study-level results and caveats: GvH clones were detected in recipient bone marrow, and some appeared earlier in ileal mucosa or blood, consistent with an intestinal mucosal origin. Conclusions were limited by the relatively low number and heterogeneity of intestinal transplant patients. Peak levels of circulating GvH clones were associated with declines in HvG clones early after transplant. In the allografts of patients with donor T cell macrochimerism, GvH to HvG T cell clonal ratios were high.

Library prep was done by the immunoSEQ multiplex PCR assay. For most patients, genomic DNA was isolated using the Qiagen DNeasy Blood and Tissue Kit and was shipped frozen to Adaptive Biotechnologies for TCR sequencing. For most patients, genomic DNA was subjected to high-throughput TCR-beta CDR3 sequencing by Adaptive Biotechnologies. The published analysis was carried out like this. Adaptive's ImmunoSEQ software was the source of the TCR sequencing data for 18 patients, while a few other patients were processed with MiXCR and VDJtools. To correct CD4 versus CD8 sorting errors, any sequence found in both subsets at a frequency ratio below 5:1 was removed. Because the origin of CDR3 nucleotide sequences shared between donor and recipient could not be assigned, those sequences were removed. Alloreactive clones required at least 2-fold expansion over unstimulated cells and minimum CFSE-low frequency of 0.002% (template counts) or 0.001% (read counts). A clone was considered mappable if detected in the sequenced pre-transplant spleen, lymph node, or MLR CFSE-low populations of the donor or recipient. Cumulative frequency of alloreactive clones was calculated as a percentage of all sequences weighted by copy number. The table was pulled from immuneACCESS by TCRdb, which kept in-frame rearrangements only. Such tables lose some clones; where checked, under half of the loss comes from unresolved V genes, and the rest has no known cause. V and J calls and clone size are given by that table; D and trimming were obtained from the DNA. The sample includes 80,000 to 100,000 clones, with 90% observed a single time. The ten most abundant clones make up nearly 0.11% of the sample.

The material was unstimulated CD4+ T cells sorted from spleen or lymph node cells, obtained before intestinal transplant. The receptor was isolated from a human donor who received an intestinal transplant.

CDR3 region: CASRRTSAYEQYF. The bases are TGTGCCAGCAGGAGGACATCGGCCTACGAGCAGTACTTC. The V and J genes are TRBV27 and TRBJ2-7; the D region possibly corresponds to TRBD1 (5 bases align). CDR1 MNHEY and CDR2 SMNVEV were looked up in the germline V gene (reference sequence). There are 13 amino acids in the CDR3, from cysteine to phenylalanine inclusive. This entry keeps only the CDR3 DNA: 39 bases, framed from base 1. V is cut by 6 bases and J by 2 bases, and the space between the germline ends is 11 bases.